The present TCR beta chain was sequenced within a study of T cells after yellow fever vaccination. Study-level findings and limits: Reappearance after the booster was observed for most primary-vaccination clones (about 97% CD4, less than 90% CD8).

This clonotype was counted at least ten times. Its target is not known. Trimming cost V 4 bases and J 9 bases, with 10 bases left between them. The CDR3 runs 11 residues. CDR1 is DFQATT and CDR2 is SNEGSKA in the germline V gene (reference sequence). From the 5' RACE reads, TCRdb called clonotypes with MiXCR, one entry per CDR3 protein. The profile shows approximately 550,000 distinct CDR3 sequences, 15% to 20% of them singletons. This TCR was recovered from a man aged 30-40 years who received the YFV17D yellow fever vaccine. The rearrangement joins TRBV20-1 to TRBJ2-1, with a weak D call TRBD1 (6 bases). Sample: PBMCs, taken 15 days after the yellow fever booster vaccination. CDR3 sequence reads: CSAKFRGEQFF. In DNA form, the CDR3 reads TGCAGTGCTAAATTCAGGGGTGAGCAGTTCTTC.